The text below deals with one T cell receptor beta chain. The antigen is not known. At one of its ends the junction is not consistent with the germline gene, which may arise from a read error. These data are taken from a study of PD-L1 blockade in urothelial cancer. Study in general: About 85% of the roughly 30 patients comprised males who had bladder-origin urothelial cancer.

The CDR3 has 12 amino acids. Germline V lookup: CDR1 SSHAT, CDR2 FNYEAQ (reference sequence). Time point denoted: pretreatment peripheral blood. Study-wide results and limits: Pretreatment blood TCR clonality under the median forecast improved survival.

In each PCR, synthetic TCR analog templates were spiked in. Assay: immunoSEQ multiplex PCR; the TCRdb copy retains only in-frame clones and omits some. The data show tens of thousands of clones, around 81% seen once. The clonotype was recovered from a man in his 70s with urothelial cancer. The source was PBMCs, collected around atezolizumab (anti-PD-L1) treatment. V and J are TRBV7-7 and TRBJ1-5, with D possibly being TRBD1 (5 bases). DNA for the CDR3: TGTGCTAGCAGCTTAAGGGGTCAGCCCCAGCATTTT. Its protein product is CASSLRGQPQHF.